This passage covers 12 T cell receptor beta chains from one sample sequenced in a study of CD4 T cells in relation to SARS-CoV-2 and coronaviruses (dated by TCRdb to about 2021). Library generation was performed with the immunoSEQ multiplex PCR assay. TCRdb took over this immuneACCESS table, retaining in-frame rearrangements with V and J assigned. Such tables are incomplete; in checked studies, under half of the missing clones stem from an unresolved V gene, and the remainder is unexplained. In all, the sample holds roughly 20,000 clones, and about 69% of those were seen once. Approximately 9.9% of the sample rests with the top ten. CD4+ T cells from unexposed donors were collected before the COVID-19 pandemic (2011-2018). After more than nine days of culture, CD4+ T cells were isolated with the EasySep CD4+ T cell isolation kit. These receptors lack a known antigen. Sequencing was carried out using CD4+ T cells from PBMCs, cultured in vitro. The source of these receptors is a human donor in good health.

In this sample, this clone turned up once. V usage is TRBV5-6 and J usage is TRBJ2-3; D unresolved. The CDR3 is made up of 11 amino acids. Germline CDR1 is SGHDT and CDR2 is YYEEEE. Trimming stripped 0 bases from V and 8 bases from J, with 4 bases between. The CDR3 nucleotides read TGTGCCAGCAGCTTGGAAGGTACGCAGTATTTT. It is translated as CASSLEGTQYF.

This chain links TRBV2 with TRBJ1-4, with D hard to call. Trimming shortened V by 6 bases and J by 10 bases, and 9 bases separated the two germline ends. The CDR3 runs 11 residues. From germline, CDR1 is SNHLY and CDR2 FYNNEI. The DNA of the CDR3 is TGTGCCAGCAGACTCTCTGGAAAACTGTTTTTT. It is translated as CASRLSGKLFF. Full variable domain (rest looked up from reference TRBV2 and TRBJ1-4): EPEVTQTPSHQVTQMGQEVILRCVPISNHLYFYWYRQILGQKVEFLVSFYNNEISEKSEIFDDQFSVERPDGSNFTLKIRSTKLEDSAMYFCASRLSGKLFFGSGTQLSVL.

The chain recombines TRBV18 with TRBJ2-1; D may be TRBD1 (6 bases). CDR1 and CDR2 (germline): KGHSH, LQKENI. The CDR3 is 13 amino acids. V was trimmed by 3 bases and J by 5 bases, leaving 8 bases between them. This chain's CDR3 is CASSPGHNNEQFF. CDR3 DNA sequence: TGTGCCAGCTCACCGGGACATAACAATGAGCAGTTCTTC.

The CDR3 DNA is TGTGCCAGCAGTGAACCCTCTAATGCGGCGAACACCGGGGAGCTGTTTTTT. Protein product: CASSEPSNAANTGELFF. This rearrangement joins TRBV25-1 to TRBJ2-2; no definite D call. Trimming shortened V by 2 bases and J by 0 bases, and 13 bases separated the two germline ends. Germline V gene data show CDR1 as MGHDK and CDR2 as SYGVNS. The CDR3 totals 17 residues.

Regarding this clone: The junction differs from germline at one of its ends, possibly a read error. The CDR3 here is CASSHGTSGGAFKSF. CDR3 coding DNA: TGTGCCAGCAGCCACGGGACTAGCGGGGGGGCCTTCAAGAGTTTT. The V gene is TRBV6-2 or TRBV6-3, the J gene TRBJ2-3; 16 bases line up with TRBD2. CDR1 is MNHEY, CDR2 SVGEGT, per germline. The CDR3 is made up of 15 amino acids.

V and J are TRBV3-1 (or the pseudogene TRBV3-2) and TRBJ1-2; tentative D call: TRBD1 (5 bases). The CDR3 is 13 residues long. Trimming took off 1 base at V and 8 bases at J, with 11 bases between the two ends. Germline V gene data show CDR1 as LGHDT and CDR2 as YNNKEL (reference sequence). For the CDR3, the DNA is TGTGCCAGCAGCCAAGGCAGGGAGGAAGGCTACACCTTC. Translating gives CASSQGREEGYTF.

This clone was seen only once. In DNA, the CDR3 is TGTGCCAGCAGCCCGGACAGTACTAACTATGGCTACACCTTC. It is translated as CASSPDSTNYGYTF. The chain employs TRBV7-2 and TRBJ1-2; perhaps TRBD1 as D (6 bases). V shed 5 bases and J shed 0 bases, with 10 bases lying between them. CDR1 and CDR2 (germline): SGHTA, FQGNSA. This CDR3 has 14 amino acids.

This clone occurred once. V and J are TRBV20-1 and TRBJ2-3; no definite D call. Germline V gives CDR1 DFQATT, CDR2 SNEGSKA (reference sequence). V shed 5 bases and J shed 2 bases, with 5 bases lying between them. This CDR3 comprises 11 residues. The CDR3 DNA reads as TGCAGTGCTGAGATCACAGATACGCAGTATTTT. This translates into CSAEITDTQYF.

CDR3 in amino acids: CASNRRAGPADEQFF. CDR3 nucleotides: TGTGCCAGCAATCGGAGGGCGGGACCTGCCGATGAGCAGTTCTTC. This chain links TRBV9 with TRBJ2-1, with D perhaps TRBD2 (6 bases). Germline CDR1 is SGDLS and CDR2 is YYNGEE. Deletions cut 6 bases from V and 8 bases from J, with 21 bases between. This CDR3 has 15 amino acids.

The DNA for the CDR3 is TGTGCCAGCAGTTTCGGACTAGCGTTCTCCTACAATGAGCAGTTCTTC. The encoded protein is CASSFGLAFSYNEQFF. This chain uses TRBV6-2 or TRBV6-3 with TRBJ2-1; 9 nucleotides match TRBD2. Germline V gene lookup returns CDR1 MNHEY and CDR2 SVGEGT. V gave up 4 bases and J gave up 0 bases; unmatched junction bases: 4. The CDR3 is 16 amino acids.

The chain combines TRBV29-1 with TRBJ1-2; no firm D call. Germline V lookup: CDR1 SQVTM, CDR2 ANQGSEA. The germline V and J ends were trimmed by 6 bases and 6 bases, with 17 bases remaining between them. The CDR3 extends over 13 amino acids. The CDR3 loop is CSVMNVGRHGYTF. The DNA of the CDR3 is TGCAGCGTGATGAACGTAGGCAGGCATGGCTACACCTTC.

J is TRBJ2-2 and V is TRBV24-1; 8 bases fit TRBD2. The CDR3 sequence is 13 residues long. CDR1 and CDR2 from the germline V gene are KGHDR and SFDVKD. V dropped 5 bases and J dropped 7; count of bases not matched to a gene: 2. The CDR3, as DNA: TGTGCCACCAGTGGCGGGGGGCACGGGGAGCTGTTTTTT. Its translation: CATSGGGHGELFF.